These 2 T cell receptor beta chains share one sample of origin, sequenced in a study of graft-versus-host responses after intestinal transplantation (dated by TCRdb to the early 2020s). The time point label, read with the paper, signifies: cells obtained before transplantation from donor or recipient. Library preparation employed the immunoSEQ multiplex PCR assay. TCRdb provides this immuneACCESS table in a form limited to in-frame rearrangements. Some clones are lacking; in checked studies, under half of them reflect an unresolved V gene, and why the rest are absent is not known. The sample table records 8,000 to 9,500 clones; 25% to 40% of these occur just once. The ten largest clones add up to around 5% of the sample. The sample was alloreactive CD4+ T cells from a mixed lymphocyte reaction culture, taken before intestinal transplant. The label giving this sample's cell subset or site can be read as: CFSE-low proliferating T cells sorted from roughly six-day pre-transplant mixed lymphocyte reaction (GvH or HvG direction). These receptor sequences come from a human patient who received an intestinal transplant.

The chain is built from TRBV7-8 and TRBJ1-5; D gene unclear. The CDR3 extends over 15 amino acids. Germline loops: CDR1 SGHVS, CDR2 FQNEAQ. Trimming took 0 bases from V and 3 from J, leaving 9 bases between them. CDR3 sequence: CASSLAQLPNQPQHF. CDR3 in DNA: TGTGCCAGCAGCTTAGCGCAACTCCCCAATCAGCCCCAGCATTTT.

The rearrangement joins TRBV5-1 to TRBJ2-6; possible D gene TRBD2, 5 bases. There are 16 residues in the CDR3. Trimming left V 4 bases short and J 0 bases short, with 11 bases between. Germline V gene sequence: CDR1 SGHRS, CDR2 YFSETQ. CDR3 loop: CASSPGLSSGANVLTF. Written as DNA, the CDR3 is TGCGCCAGCAGCCCTGGACTGAGCTCTGGGGCCAACGTCCTGACTTTC.